These 5 T cell receptor beta chains came from one sample sequenced in a study of blood T cells in healthy people across ages. The use of a sample-barcoded 5' primer and a J-beta primer mix characterized a second PCR of about 7 to 12 cycles. One entry per CDR3 protein results from TCRdb running MiXCR on the 5' RACE reads. The sample contains about 640,000 distinct CDR3 sequences, roughly 50% of which appear only once. Sequenced material: blood. These receptors came from a man aged 60 to 69 in good health.

This clonotype has more than one count but fewer than ten. The CDR3 spells CATQRGGQETQYF. The DNA for the CDR3 is TGTGCCACCCAGCGGGGGGGGCAAGAGACCCAGTACTTC. The chain couples TRBV12-3 or TRBV12-4 to TRBJ2-5; TRBD2 aligns across 10 bases. The CDR3 spans 13 residues. J was trimmed by 2 bases and V by 10 bases; bases with no gene match: 4.

This chain uses TRBV14 with TRBJ2-5; 14 bases map to TRBD2. The CDR3 length is 16 residues. The germline CDR1 and CDR2 sequences are SGHDN and FVKESK. With V trimmed by 4 bases and J by 4 bases, 5 bases remained unmatched. The DNA of the CDR3 is TGTGCCAGCAGCCCTATGGGACTAGCGGGAGCAGAGACCCAGTACTTC. This gives the protein CASSPMGLAGAETQYF.

The V call is TRBV12-3 or TRBV12-4, the J call TRBJ1-4, with a tentative D call TRBD1 (5 bases). V was pared by 5 bases and J by 8 bases, with 18 bases between. The CDR3 is 15 residues long. As DNA, the CDR3 is TGTGCCAGCAGTCGCGTCCCGGGACTGGTCGAAAAACTGTTTTTT. Its translation is CASSRVPGLVEKLFF.

This clonotype was detected ten times or more. The chain couples TRBV29-1 to TRBJ1-2; D is unresolved. The CDR3 totals 14 residues. Germline CDR1 SQVTM, CDR2 ANQGSEA. V lost 3 bases and J lost 2, with 13 bases in between. The CDR3 region is CSVERGTSNYGYTF. CDR3 DNA sequence: TGCAGCGTTGAGCGTGGCACCTCCAACTATGGCTACACCTTC. Full variable domain (missing parts from reference TRBV29-1 and TRBJ1-2): SAVISQKPSRDICQRGTSLTIQCQVDSQVTMMFWYRQQPGQSLTLIATANQGSEATYESGFVIDKFPISRPNLTFSTLTVSNMSPEDSSIYLCSVERGTSNYGYTFGSGTRLTVV.

There are a few counts of this clonotype. The chain uses TRBV24-1 and TRBJ2-1; no clear D. V gave up 4 bases and J gave up 5 bases, with 11 bases separating them. CDR1 and CDR2 from the germline V gene are KGHDR and SFDVKD. The CDR3 sequence is 14 residues long. CDR3 DNA sequence: TGTGCCACCAGTGAAGTCGTCGGAAACAATGAGCAGTTCTTC. It codes for CATSEVVGNNEQFF.